The source of this TCR beta chain is a study of T cell responses to AZD1222 COVID-19 vaccine. Study outcomes and limitations: Possibly, clonal diversity was underestimated; donors were largely white British and included more females. Sampled repertoires all dated from after the peak T cell response.

Only a few counts were recorded for this clone. Its antigen is not identified. V was pared by 1 base and J by 2 bases, with 15 bases between. This CDR3 is built from 17 residues. From germline, CDR1 is MGHRA and CDR2 YSYEKL. Assay: immunoSEQ multiplex PCR; the TCRdb copy retains only in-frame clones and omits some. In the table there are 150,000 or so clones, 89% of which are singletons. This clonotype was obtained from an adult in good health. The chain uses TRBV4-1 and TRBJ1-5; tentative D call: TRBD1 (5 bases). This specimen consisted of peripheral blood, obtained on day 0 of AZD1222 vaccination. In DNA, the CDR3 is TGCGCCAGCAGCCAAGTCCTGCAGGGTGCGGGCAATCAGCCCCAGCATTTT. It yields the protein CASSQVLQGAGNQPQHF.